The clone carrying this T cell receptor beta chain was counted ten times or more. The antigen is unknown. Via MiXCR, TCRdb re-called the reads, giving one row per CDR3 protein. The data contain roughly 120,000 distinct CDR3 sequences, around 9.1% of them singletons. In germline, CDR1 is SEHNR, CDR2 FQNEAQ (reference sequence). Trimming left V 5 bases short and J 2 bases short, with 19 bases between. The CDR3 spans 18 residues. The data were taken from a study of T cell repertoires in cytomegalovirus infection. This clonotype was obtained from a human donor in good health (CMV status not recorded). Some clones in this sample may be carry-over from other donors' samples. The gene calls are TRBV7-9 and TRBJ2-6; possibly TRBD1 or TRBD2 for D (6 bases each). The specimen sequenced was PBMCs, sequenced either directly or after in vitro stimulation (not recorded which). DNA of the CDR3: TGTGCCAGCAGCGGACGAGGGGGGTCCGGGGCTGGGGCCAACGTCCTGACTTTC. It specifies CASSGRGGSGAGANVLTF.